This T cell receptor (beta chain) came from a study of blood T cells in healthy people across ages. Study-wide results and caveats: Because donor CMV status was unknown, expanded clonotype changes were possibly confounded.

There are 15 residues in the CDR3. Drawn from each donor were 7.5 to 10 milliliters of peripheral blood. It was with a sample-barcoded 5' primer and a J-beta primer mix that a second PCR of about 6 to 12 cycles was run. Each of the samples gave a minimum of 2.5 million paired-end reads that contained CDR3. TCRdb itself ran the 5' RACE reads through MiXCR, one entry per CDR3 protein. The table has just over 1 million distinct CDR3 sequences, roughly 45% seen once. This clonotype came up many times. Its antigen remains unknown. One end of the junction varies from germline; a read error may be responsible.

The V call is TRBV12-3 or TRBV12-4, the J call TRBJ2-1, with TRBD2 matching over 7 bases. The sequence was obtained from a woman in her sixties in good health. The specimen sequenced was blood. CDR3 DNA sequence: TGTGCCAGCAGTCTAGCGGCTAGCTCCTACAATGAGCAGTTCTTC. Protein: CASSLAASSYNEQFF.